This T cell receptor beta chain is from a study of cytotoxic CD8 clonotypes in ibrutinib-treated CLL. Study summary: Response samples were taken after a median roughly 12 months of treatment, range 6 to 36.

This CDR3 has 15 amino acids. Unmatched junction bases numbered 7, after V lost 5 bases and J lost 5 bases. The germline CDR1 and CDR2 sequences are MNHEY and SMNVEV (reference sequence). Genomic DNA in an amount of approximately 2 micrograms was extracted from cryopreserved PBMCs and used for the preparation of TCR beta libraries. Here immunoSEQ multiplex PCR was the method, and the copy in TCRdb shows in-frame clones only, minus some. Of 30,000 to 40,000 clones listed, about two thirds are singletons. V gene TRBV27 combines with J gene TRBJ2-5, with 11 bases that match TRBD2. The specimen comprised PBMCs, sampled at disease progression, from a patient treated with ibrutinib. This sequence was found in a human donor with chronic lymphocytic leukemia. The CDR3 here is CASSSSGGAGETQYF. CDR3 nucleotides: TGTGCCAGCAGTAGTAGCGGGGGGGCCGGTGAGACCCAGTACTTC.